This TCR beta chain emerged from a study of T cell repertoires in ileal Crohn's disease. Described time point: proximal margin of the surgical specimen (macroscopically non-inflamed). The V end was cut by 1 base, the J end by 6 bases, with 8 bases between. From germline, CDR1 is SGHTA and CDR2 FQGNSA. The CDR3 runs to 13 residues. Generated by immunoSEQ multiplex PCR, the TCRdb table keeps only in-frame clones and is missing some. The sample has about 6,000 clones, about 73% seen once. Sequencing was performed on ileal tissue. The chain employs TRBV7-2 and TRBJ2-3, with unresolved D. The receptor comes from an adult with Crohn's disease. The DNA for the CDR3 is TGTGCCAGCAGCTTAGACGCGTCGGATACGCAGTATTTT. Translation: CASSLDASDTQYF.